These T cell receptor beta chains were read from a single sample in a study of blood T cell repertoires in COVID-19. Method: immunoSEQ multiplex PCR; TCRdb's copy keeps in-frame clones and lacks some. The table records 200,000 to 250,000 clones, 83% of them present only once. The specimen was peripheral blood. These receptor sequences come from a woman in her thirties with COVID-19, enrolled during active disease. Each CDR3 is given with its conserved first and last residue. The order of the fields is V gene, J gene, clone size, D gene, CDR3 protein. A D gene is named only where the DNA matches it firmly. Clone size is stated in some rows and not others, as once, few, many or a class when expanded.

TRBV5-1	TRBJ2-2	-	TRBD1	CASSSDRGAGELFF
TRBV15	TRBJ1-4	few	-	CATSPRGGASNEKLFF
TRBV6-4	TRBJ2-3	-	-	CASSDGGPTDTQYF
TRBV6-2/TRBV6-3	TRBJ2-5	-	-	CASSRRQGEEGTQYF
TRBV2	TRBJ2-7	once	TRBD1	CASSNRGFEQYF
TRBV12-5	TRBJ1-1	-	-	CASGQLGTRGEAFF
TRBV5-1	TRBJ1-1	-	-	CASSLNSLGDTEAFF
TRBV2	TRBJ1-1	-	-	CASSVTFRTEAFF
TRBV6-6	TRBJ2-5	-	TRBD2	CASSYSGGRGETQYF
TRBV5-6	TRBJ1-1	once	TRBD1	CASSYRQGSPEAFF
TRBV10-3	TRBJ1-6	-	-	CAISSGSYNSPLHF
TRBV19	TRBJ1-2	-	TRBD1	CASSIGPGGNYGYTF
TRBV27	TRBJ2-1	-	TRBD2	CASSLSGTSSYNEQFF
TRBV7-2	TRBJ1-4	-	TRBD1	CASSLLQGTNEKLFF
TRBV7-6	TRBJ2-1	-	TRBD2	CASSVGTSAYNEQFF
TRBV3-1/TRBV3-2	TRBJ1-4	-	TRBD1	CASSQGDTGGFTNEKLFF
TRBV3-1/TRBV3-2	TRBJ2-1	once	TRBD1	CASSQARTGDNEQFF
TRBV6-1	TRBJ1-5	-	-	CASSEEGGGNQPQHF
TRBV24-1	TRBJ1-3	-	-	CATSTPGGNTIYF
TRBV7-3	TRBJ2-2	-	TRBD2	CASSPQRPGLGDSTGELFF
TRBV7-2	TRBJ2-1	-	-	CASSLAGSSYNEQFF
TRBV7-3	TRBJ2-7	-	-	CASSLLVGGEQYF
TRBV28	TRBJ1-4	-	-	CASSFVEGMGEKLFF
TRBV7-3	TRBJ2-5	-	-	CASSPGSSGETQYF
TRBV7-2	TRBJ2-7	-	-	CASSFLYEQYF
TRBV5-5	TRBJ1-2	once	-	CASSLAGDWTF
TRBV9	TRBJ1-5	once	-	CASSVQDDQPQHF
TRBV28	TRBJ1-2	-	-	CASKGSGYTF
TRBV12-3/TRBV12-4	TRBJ2-7	-	-	CASSLAGEGEQYF
TRBV28	TRBJ2-1	-	TRBD1	CASSFPGTGGSEQFF
TRBV12-3/TRBV12-4	TRBJ2-1	-	TRBD1	CASSLSGGNEQFF
TRBV5-5	TRBJ1-1	few	-	CASSLVVTANTEAFF
TRBV7-9	TRBJ1-1	-	TRBD1	CASSYTGGGTEAFF
TRBV11-2	TRBJ1-2	-	-	CASSSEEGFRGYTF
TRBV10-3	TRBJ1-5	-	-	CAISLLGTGGPSNQPQHF
TRBV5-4	TRBJ2-1	-	-	CASSSLQGVSEQFF
TRBV13	TRBJ1-6	-	TRBD1	CASSLRTGGYSPLHF
TRBV12-3/TRBV12-4	TRBJ2-3	-	-	CASSPGGADTQYF
TRBV6-5	TRBJ1-2	-	TRBD1	CASSLTSGGTNYGYTF
TRBV11-1	TRBJ1-1	once	TRBD1	CASSPTDRDTEAFF
TRBV13	TRBJ1-1	-	TRBD1	CASSEGQANTEAFF
TRBV24-1	TRBJ2-3	-	-	CATSDGGLSTDTQYF
TRBV6-2/TRBV6-3	TRBJ2-7	-	-	CASSYGPLIAEVRQYF
TRBV5-1	TRBJ2-7	-	TRBD1	CASSSHQMGQAYEQYF
TRBV9	TRBJ2-2	once	TRBD2	CASSVRLAANTGELFF
TRBV18	TRBJ1-2	-	-	CASSPRTEGTLSYTF
TRBV5-4	TRBJ2-7	-	TRBD2	CASSSGASGSYEQYF
TRBV12-3/TRBV12-4	TRBJ1-5	few	-	CASSRQSSQPQHF
TRBV7-2	TRBJ2-7	-	TRBD1	CASSLDQGDEQYF
TRBV10-3	TRBJ2-7	-	-	CAISDRNFYEQYF
TRBV11-2	TRBJ2-4	-	TRBD2	CASSLETSGRAQAKNIQYF
TRBV4-3	TRBJ2-7	-	-	CASSQDRGFPYEQYF
TRBV25-1	TRBJ1-2	-	TRBD1	CASMGTPGQGGNNYGYTF
TRBV27	TRBJ2-7	once	-	CASSLLASSYEQYF